This TCR beta chain was observed in a study of cytomegalovirus exposure and HLA in healthy donors. Assay: immunoSEQ multiplex PCR; the TCRdb copy retains only in-frame clones and omits some. Among about 43,000 clones listed, about 94% were seen once. The germline CDR1 and CDR2 sequences are LNHNV and YYDKDF (reference sequence). The CDR3 loop spans 15 amino acids. V shed 0 bases and J 3 bases; nucleotides not matched to a gene: 2. Whole-study results and caveats: Altogether, 160 or so TCR beta chains were recorded as cytomegalovirus-associated. A few CMV-associated chains were confirmed in vitro to be specific for CMV antigens.

Turning to this clone: Antigen: not known.

The validation cohort, a group of 130 or so subjects, included the donors and was separate from the roughly 720-subject first cohort. The sequencing input was PBMCs. The V gene is TRBV15, the J gene TRBJ2-3, with TRBD2 matching over 8 bases. This clonotype was sampled from a man aged 18 to 30 in good health and CMV-seronegative. The CDR3 loop is CATSREAGATDTQYF. The CDR3 DNA follows: TGTGCCACCAGCAGAGAAGCGGGAGCAACAGATACGCAGTATTTT. The full variable domain, rest sourced from reference TRBV15 and TRBJ2-3, is DAMVIQNPRYQVTQFGKPVTLSCSQTLNHNVMYWYQQKSSQAPKLLFHYYDKDFNNEADTPDNFQSRRPNTSFCFLDIRSPGLGDTAMYLCATSREAGATDTQYFGPGTRLTVL.